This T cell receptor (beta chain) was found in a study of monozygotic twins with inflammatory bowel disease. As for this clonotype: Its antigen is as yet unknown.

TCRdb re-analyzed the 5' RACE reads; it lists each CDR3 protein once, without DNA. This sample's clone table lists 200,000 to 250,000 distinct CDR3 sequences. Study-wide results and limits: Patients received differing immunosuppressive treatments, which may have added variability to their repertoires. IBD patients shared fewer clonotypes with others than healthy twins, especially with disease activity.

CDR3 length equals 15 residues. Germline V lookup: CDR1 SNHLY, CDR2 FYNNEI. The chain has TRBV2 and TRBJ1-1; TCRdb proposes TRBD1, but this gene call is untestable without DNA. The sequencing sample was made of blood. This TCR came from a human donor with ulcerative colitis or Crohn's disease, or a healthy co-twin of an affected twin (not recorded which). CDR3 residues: CASSEAQTGAGEAFF.